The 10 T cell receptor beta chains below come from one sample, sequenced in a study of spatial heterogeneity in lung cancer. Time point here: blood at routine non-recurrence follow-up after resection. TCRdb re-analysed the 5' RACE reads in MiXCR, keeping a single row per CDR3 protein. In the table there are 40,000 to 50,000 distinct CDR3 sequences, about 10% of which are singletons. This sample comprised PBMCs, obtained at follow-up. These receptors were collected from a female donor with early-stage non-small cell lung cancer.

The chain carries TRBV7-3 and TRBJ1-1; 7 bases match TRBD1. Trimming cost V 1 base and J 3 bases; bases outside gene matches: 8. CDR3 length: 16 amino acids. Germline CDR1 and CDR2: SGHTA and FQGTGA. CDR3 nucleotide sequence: TGTGCCAGCAGCTTAAATCCGTCAGGGGGGGACACTGAAGCTTTCTTT. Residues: CASSLNPSGGDTEAFF.

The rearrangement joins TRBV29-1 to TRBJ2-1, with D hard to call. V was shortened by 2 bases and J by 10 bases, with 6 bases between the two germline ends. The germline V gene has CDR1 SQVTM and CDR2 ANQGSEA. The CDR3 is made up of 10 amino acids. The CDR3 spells CSVENTEQFF. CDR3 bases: TGCAGCGTTGAAAATACCGAGCAGTTCTTC.

The CDR3 protein is CASSLESQGRYEQYF. For the CDR3, the DNA is TGTGCCAGCAGCTTAGAGTCTCAGGGTCGATACGAGCAGTACTTC. The chain is built from TRBV7-9 and TRBJ2-7; tentative D call: TRBD1 (5 bases). The CDR3 is 15 amino acids. CDR1 is SEHNR, CDR2 FQNEAQ, per germline (reference sequence). Trimming removed 1 base at V and 4 bases at J, with 14 bases between.

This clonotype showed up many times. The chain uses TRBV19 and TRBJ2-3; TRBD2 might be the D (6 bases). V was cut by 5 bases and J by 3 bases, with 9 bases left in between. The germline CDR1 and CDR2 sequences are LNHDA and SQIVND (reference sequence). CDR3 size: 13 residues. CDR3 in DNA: TGTGCCAGTAGTGTCGCGGGGACAGATACGCAGTATTTT. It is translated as CASSVAGTDTQYF.

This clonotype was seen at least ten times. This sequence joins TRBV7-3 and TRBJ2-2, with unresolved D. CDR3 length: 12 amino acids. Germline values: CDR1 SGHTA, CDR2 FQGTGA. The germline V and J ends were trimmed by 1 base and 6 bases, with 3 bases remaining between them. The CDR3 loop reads CASSLSPGELFF. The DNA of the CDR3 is TGTGCCAGCAGCTTAAGCCCCGGGGAGCTGTTTTTT.

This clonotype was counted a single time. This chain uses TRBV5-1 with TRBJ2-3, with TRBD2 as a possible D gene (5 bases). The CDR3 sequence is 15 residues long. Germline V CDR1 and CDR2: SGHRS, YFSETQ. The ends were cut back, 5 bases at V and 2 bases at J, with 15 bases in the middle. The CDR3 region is CASRLGARATDTQYF. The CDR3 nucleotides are TGCGCCAGCAGGCTAGGAGCGCGGGCCACAGATACGCAGTATTTT.

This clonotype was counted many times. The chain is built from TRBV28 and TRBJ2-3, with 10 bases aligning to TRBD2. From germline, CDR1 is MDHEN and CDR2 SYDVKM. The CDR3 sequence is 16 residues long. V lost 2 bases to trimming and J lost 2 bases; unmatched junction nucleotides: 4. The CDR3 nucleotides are TGTGCCAGCAGTTTAAGCGGGGGGGGAAACACAGATACGCAGTATTTT. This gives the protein CASSLSGGGNTDTQYF. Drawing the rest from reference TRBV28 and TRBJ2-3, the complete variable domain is DVKVTQSSRYLVKRTGEKVFLECVQDMDHENMFWYRQDPGLGLRLIYFSYDVKMKEKGDIPEGYSVSREKKERFSLILESASTNQTSMYLCASSLSGGGNTDTQYFGPGTRLTVL.

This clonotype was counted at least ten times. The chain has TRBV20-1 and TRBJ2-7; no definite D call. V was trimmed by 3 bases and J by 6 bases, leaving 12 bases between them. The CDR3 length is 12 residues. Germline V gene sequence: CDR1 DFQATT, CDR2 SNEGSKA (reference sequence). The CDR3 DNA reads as TGCAGTGCTAGTTACATCTCGTCCGAGCAGTACTTC. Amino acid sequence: CSASYISSEQYF.

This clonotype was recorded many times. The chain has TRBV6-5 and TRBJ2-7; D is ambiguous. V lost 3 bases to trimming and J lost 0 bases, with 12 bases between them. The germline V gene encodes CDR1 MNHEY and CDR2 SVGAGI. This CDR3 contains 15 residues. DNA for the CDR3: TGTGCCAGCAGTTATGGGATGGGTGGCTCCTACGAGCAGTACTTC. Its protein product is CASSYGMGGSYEQYF.

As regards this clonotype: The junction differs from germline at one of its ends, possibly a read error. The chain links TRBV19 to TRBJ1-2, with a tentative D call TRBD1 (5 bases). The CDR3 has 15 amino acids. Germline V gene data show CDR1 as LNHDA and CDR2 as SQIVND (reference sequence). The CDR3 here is CTSSNGAGKVEGYTF. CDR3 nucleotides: TGTACCAGTAGTAACGGGGCAGGGAAAGTCGAAGGCTACACCTTC.